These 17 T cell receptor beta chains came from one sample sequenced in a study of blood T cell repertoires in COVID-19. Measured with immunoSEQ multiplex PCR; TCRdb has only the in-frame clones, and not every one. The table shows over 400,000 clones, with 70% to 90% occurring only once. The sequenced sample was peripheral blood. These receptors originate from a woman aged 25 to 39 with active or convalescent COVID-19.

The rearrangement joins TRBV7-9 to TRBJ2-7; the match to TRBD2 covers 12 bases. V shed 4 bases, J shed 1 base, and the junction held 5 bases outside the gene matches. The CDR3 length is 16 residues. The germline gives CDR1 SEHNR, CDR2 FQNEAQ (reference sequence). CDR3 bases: TGTGCCAGCAGCTCGCTAGCGGGAGGGCCATCCTACGAGCAGTACTTC. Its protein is CASSSLAGGPSYEQYF.

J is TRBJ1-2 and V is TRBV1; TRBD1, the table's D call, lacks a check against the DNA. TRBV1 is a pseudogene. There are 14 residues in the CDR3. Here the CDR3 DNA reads TGCACCAGCAGCCAAGTCCTAGGGGACTATGGCTACACCTTC. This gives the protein CTSSQVLGDYGYTF.

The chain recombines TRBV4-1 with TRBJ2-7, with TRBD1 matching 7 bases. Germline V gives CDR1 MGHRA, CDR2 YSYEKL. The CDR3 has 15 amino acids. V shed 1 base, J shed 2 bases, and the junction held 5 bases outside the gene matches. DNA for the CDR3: TGCGCCAGCAGCCAAGTTAGGGACAGTCCCTACGAGCAGTACTTC. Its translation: CASSQVRDSPYEQYF.

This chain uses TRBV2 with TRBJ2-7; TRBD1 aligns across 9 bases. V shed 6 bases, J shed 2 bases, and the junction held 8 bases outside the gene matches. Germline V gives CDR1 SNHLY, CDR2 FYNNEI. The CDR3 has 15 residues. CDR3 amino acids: CASREIGTGTYEQYF. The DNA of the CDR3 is TGTGCCAGCAGGGAAATCGGGACAGGGACCTACGAGCAGTACTTC. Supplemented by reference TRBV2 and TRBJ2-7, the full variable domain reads EPEVTQTPSHQVTQMGQEVILRCVPISNHLYFYWYRQILGQKVEFLVSFYNNEISEKSEIFDDQFSVERPDGSNFTLKIRSTKLEDSAMYFCASREIGTGTYEQYFGPGTRLTVT.

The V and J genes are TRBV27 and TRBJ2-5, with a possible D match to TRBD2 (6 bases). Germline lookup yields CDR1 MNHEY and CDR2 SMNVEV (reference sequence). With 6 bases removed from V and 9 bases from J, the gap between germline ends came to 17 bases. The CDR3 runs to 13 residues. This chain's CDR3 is CASSLALSGAQYF. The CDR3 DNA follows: TGTGCCAGCAGCCTCGCCCTTTCGGGGGCCCAGTACTTC.

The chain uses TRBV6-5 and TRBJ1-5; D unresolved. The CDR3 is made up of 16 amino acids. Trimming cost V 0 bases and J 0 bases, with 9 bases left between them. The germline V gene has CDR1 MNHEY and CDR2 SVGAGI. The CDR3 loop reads CASSYSEDYSNQPQHF. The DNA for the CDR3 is TGTGCCAGCAGTTACTCGGAAGACTATAGCAATCAGCCCCAGCATTTT.

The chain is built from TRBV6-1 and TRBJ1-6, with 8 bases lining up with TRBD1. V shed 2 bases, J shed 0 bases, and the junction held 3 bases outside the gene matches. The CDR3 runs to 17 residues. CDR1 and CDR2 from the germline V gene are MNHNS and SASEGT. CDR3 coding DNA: TGTGCCAGCAGTGAACAGGGGGCGAGCTCCTATAATTCACCCCTCCACTTT. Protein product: CASSEQGASSYNSPLHF.

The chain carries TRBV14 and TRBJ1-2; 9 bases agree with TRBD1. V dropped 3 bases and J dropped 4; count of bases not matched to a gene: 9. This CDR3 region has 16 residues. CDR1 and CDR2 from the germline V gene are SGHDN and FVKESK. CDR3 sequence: CASSHKPGQGGYGYTF. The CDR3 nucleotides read TGTGCCAGCAGCCATAAACCGGGACAGGGAGGCTATGGCTACACCTTC.

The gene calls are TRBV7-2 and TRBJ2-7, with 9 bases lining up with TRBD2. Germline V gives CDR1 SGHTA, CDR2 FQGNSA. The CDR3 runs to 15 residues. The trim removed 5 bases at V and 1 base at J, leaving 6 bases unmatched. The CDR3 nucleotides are TGTGCCAGCAGCCTTACTAGCGGGCCATCCTACGAGCAGTACTTC. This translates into CASSLTSGPSYEQYF.

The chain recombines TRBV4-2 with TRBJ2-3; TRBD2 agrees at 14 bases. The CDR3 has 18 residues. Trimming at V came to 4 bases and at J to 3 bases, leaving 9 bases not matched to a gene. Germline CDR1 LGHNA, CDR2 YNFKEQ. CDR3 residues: CASSPGLAGVGVTDTQYF. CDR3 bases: TGTGCCAGCAGCCCGGGACTAGCGGGAGTTGGAGTGACAGATACGCAGTATTTT.

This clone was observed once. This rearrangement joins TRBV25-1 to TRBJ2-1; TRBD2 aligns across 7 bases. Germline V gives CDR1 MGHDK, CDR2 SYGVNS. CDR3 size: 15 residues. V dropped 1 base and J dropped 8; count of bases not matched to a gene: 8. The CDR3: CASSESLAGVYEQFF. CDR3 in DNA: TGTGCCAGCAGTGAATCTTTGGCGGGAGTGTATGAGCAGTTCTTC.

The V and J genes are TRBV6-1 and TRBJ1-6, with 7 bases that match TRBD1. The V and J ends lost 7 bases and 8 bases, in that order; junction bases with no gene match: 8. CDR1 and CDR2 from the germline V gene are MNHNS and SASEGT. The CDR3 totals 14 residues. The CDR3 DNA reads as TGTGCCAGCACCAGGGGGGCAACGGATTCACCCCTCCACTTT. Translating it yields CASTRGATDSPLHF.

CDR3 residues: CASTLSLNQPQHF. Written as DNA, the CDR3 is TGTGCCAGCACCCTTTCCCTCAATCAGCCCCAGCATTTT. The gene calls are TRBV12-3 or TRBV12-4 and TRBJ1-5; no firm D call. This CDR3 contains 13 residues. V lost 7 bases and J 3 bases, leaving 10 bases between the germline ends.

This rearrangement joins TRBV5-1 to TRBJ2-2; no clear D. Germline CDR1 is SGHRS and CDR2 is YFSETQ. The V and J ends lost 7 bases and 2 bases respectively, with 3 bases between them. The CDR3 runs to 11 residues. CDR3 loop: CASQNTGELFF. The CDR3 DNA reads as TGCGCCAGCCAAAACACCGGGGAGCTGTTTTTT.

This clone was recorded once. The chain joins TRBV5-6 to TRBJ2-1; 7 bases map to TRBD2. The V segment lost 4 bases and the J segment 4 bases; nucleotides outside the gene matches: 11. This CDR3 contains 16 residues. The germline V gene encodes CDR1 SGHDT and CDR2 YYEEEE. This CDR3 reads CASSLGGGGLYNEQFF. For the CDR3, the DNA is TGTGCCAGCAGCCTCGGAGGCGGGGGACTGTACAATGAGCAGTTCTTC.

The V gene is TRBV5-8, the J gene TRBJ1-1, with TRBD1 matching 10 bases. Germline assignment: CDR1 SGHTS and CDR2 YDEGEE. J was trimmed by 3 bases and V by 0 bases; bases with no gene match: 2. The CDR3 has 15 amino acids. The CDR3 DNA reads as TGTGCCAGCAGCTTGGGACAGGGGGCGGACACTGAAGCTTTCTTT. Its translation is CASSLGQGADTEAFF.

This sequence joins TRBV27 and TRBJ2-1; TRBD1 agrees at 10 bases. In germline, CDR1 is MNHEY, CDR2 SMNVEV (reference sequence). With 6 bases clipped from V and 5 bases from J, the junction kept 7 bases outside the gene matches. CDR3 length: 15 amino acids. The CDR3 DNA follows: TGTGCCAGCAGACCCCGACAGGGGGCCCACAATGAGCAGTTCTTC. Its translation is CASRPRQGAHNEQFF.